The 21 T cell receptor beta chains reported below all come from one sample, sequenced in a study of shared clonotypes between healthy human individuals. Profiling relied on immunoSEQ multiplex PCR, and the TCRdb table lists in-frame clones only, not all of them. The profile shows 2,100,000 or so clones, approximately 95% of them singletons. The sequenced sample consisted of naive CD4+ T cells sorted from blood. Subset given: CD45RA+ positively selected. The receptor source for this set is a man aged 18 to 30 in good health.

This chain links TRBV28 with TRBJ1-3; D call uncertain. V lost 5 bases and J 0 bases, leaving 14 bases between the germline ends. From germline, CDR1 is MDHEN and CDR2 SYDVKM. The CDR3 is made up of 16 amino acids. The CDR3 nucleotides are TGTGCCAGCAGTCCCCTCGGACTGAACTCTGGAAACACCATATATTTT. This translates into CASSPLGLNSGNTIYF.

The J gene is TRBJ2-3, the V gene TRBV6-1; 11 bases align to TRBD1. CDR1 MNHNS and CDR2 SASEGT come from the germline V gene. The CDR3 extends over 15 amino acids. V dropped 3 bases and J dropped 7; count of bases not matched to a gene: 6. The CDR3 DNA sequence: TGTGCCAGCAGTGAGGACAGGGGGCGCTTAAATACGCAGTATTTT. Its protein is CASSEDRGRLNTQYF.

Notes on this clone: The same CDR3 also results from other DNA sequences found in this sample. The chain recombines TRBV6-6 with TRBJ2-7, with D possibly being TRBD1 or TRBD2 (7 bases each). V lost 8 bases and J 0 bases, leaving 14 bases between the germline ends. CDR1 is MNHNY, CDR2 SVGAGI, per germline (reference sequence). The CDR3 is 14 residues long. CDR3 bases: TGTGCCAGCCGAGGGGGCGGGAGCTCCTACGAGCAGTACTTC. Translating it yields CASRGGGSSYEQYF.

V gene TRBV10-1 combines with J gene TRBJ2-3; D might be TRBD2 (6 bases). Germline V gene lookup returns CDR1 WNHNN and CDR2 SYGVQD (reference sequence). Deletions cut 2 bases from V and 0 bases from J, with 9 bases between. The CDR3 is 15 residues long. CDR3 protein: CASSEPSESTDTQYF. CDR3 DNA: TGCGCCAGCAGTGAGCCTAGCGAGAGCACAGATACGCAGTATTTT.

The CDR3 sequence: CAEGRGDYGYTF. Here the CDR3 DNA reads TGTGCCGAAGGAAGGGGAGACTATGGCTACACCTTC. This chain uses TRBV5-4 with TRBJ1-2, with a weak D call TRBD1 (5 bases). The germline V gene has CDR1 SGHNT and CDR2 YYREEE (reference sequence). Trimming removed 10 bases from V and 3 bases from J, with 13 bases in between. The CDR3 length is 12 residues.

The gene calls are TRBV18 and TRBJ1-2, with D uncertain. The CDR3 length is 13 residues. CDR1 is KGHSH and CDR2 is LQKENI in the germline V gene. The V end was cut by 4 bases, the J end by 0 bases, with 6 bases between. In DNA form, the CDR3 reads TGTGCCAGCTCACAGGAAACTAACTATGGCTACACCTTC. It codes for CASSQETNYGYTF.

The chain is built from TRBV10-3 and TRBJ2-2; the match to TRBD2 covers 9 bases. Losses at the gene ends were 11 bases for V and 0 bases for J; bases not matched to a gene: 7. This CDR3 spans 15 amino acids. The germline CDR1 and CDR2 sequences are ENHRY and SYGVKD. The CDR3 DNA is TGTGCCGCCCGAGCGGGGGGCACGAACACCGGGGAGCTGTTTTTT. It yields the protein CAARAGGTNTGELFF.

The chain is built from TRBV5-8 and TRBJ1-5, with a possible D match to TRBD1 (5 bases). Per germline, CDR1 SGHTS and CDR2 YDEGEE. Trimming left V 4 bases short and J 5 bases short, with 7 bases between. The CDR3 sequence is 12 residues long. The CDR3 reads CASSDSYQPQHF. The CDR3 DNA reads TGTGCCAGCAGCGACAGTTATCAGCCCCAGCATTTT.

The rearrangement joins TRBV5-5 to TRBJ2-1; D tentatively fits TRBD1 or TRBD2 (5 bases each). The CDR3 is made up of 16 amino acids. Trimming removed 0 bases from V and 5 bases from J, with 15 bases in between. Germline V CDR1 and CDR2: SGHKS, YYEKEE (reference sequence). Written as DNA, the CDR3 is TGTGCCAGCAGCTTGGCCGGGACGCAAACACACAATGAGCAGTTCTTC. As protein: CASSLAGTQTHNEQFF.

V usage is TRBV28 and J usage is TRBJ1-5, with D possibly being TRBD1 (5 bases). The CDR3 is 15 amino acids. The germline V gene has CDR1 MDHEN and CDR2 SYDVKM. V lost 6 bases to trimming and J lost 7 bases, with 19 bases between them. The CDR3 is CASSRSSGGRQPQHF. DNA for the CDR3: TGTGCCAGCAGCCGATCTTCGGGGGGACGACAGCCCCAGCATTTT.

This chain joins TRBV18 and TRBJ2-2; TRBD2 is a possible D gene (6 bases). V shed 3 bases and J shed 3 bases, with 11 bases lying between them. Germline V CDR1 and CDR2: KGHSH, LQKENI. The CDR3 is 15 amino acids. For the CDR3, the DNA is TGTGCCAGCTCACCTCGGCCGGGGGACACCGGGGAGCTGTTTTTT. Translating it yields CASSPRPGDTGELFF.

CDR3 sequence (DNA): TGTGCCAGCAGCTTGGACCTCGTTAGCGGGAGGGCGACACAGTACTTC. It encodes CASSLDLVSGRATQYF. The chain joins TRBV5-6 to TRBJ2-7; 11 positions match TRBD2. The trim removed 0 bases at V and 10 bases at J, leaving 12 bases unmatched. The CDR3 runs to 16 residues. Germline V CDR1 and CDR2: SGHDT, YYEEEE. The full variable domain, its missing parts supplied by reference TRBV5-6 and TRBJ2-7, is DAGVTQSPTHLIKTRGQQVTLRCSPKSGHDTVSWYQQALGQGPQFIFQYYEEEERQRGNFPDRFSGHQFPNYSSELNVNALLLGDSALYLCASSLDLVSGRATQYFGPGTRLTVT.

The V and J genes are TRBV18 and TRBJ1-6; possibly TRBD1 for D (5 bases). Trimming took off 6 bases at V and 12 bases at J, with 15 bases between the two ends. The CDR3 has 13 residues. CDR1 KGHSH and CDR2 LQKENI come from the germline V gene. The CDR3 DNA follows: TGTGCCAGCTCGCTAGAGGAGGGGCAACCCCTCCACTTT. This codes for CASSLEEGQPLHF.

The CDR3 sequence: CASSLFTTDTQYF. CDR3 sequence (DNA): TGTGCCAGCAGCTTATTTACCACAGATACGCAGTATTTT. The chain joins TRBV7-2 to TRBJ2-3, with unresolved D. The CDR3 spans 13 residues. Deletions cut 2 bases from V and 2 bases from J, with 5 bases between. Looked up from germline, CDR1 is SGHTA and CDR2 is FQGNSA. The entire variable domain, with the rest obtained from reference TRBV7-2 and TRBJ2-3, is as follows: GAGVSQSPSNKVTEKGKDVELRCDPISGHTALYWYRQSLGQGLEFLIYFQGNSAPDKSGLPSDRFSAERTGGSVSTLTIQRTQQEDSAVYLCASSLFTTDTQYFGPGTRLTVL.

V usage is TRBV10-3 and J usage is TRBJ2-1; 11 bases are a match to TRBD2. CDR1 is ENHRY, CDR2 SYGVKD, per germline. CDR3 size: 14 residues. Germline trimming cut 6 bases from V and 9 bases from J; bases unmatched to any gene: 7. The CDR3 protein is CAISGTSGRFEQFF. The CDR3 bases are TGTGCCATCAGCGGGACTAGCGGCCGATTTGAGCAGTTCTTC.

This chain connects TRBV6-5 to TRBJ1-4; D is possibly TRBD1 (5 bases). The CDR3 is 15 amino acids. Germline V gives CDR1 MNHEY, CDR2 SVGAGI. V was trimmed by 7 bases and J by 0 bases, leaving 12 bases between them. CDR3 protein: CASKSGGATNEKLFF. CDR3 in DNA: TGTGCCAGCAAGTCGGGGGGGGCAACTAATGAAAAACTGTTTTTT.

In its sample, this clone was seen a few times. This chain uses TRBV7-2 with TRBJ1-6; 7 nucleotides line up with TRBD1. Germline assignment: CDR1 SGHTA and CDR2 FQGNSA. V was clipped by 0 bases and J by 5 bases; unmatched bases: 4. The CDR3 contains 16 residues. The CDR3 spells CASSLAGGQNNSPLHF. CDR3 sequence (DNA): TGTGCCAGCAGCTTAGCGGGGGGACAGAATAATTCACCCCTCCACTTT.

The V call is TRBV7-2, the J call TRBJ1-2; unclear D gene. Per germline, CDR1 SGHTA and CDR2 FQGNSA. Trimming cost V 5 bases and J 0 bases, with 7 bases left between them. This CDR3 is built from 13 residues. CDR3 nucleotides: TGTGCCAGCAGCCCCTCTTCTAACTATGGCTACACCTTC. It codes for CASSPSSNYGYTF.

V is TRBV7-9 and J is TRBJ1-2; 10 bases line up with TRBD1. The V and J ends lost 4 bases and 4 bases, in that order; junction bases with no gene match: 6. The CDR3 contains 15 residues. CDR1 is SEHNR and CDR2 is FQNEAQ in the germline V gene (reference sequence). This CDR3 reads CASSSTGGAGYGYTF. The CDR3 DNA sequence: TGTGCCAGCAGCTCGACAGGGGGCGCGGGCTATGGCTACACCTTC. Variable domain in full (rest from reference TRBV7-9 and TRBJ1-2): DTGVSQNPRHKITKRGQNVTFRCDPISEHNRLYWYRQTLGQGPEFLTYFQNEAQLEKSRLLSDRFSAERPKGSFSTLEIQRTEQGDSAMYLCASSSTGGAGYGYTFGSGTRLTVV.

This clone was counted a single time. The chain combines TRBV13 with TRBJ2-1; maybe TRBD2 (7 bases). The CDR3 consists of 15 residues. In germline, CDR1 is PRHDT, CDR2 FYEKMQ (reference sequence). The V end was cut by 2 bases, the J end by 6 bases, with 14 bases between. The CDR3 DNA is TGTGCCAGCAGCTTACCCCGGGGGGCGTCCAATGAGCAGTTCTTC. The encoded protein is CASSLPRGASNEQFF.

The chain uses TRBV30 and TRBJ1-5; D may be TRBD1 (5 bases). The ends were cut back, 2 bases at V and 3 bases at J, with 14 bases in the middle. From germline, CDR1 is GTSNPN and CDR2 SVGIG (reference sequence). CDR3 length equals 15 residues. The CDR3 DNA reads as TGTGCCTGGAGTCCGGGGCCGCCTCTCAATCAGCCCCAGCATTTT. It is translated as CAWSPGPPLNQPQHF.